Below, 21 T cell receptor beta chains from the same sample are listed, as sequenced in a study of T-cell reconstitution after alpha-beta-depleted transplantation in children. Unique molecular identifiers were used in preparing the TCRbeta library. TCRdb reanalysed the PCR reads using MiXCR and keeps one entry per CDR3 protein. The profile shows around 400,000 distinct CDR3 sequences, about a fifth of them singletons. The source material was PBMCs from the stem cell graft donor, sampled from the stem cell graft. These receptor sequences come from a human donor who donated a stem cell graft to a child with acute myeloid leukemia.

The chain is built from TRBV18 and TRBJ1-5, with 7 bases identical to TRBD1. Germline V CDR1 and CDR2: KGHSH, LQKENI. The CDR3 sequence is 17 residues long. The V and J ends lost 4 bases and 3 bases, in that order; junction bases with no gene match: 12. CDR3 DNA sequence: TGTGCCAGCTCACAGAATCTAGCCGGGACAGCCAATCAGCCCCAGCATTTT. It encodes CASSQNLAGTANQPQHF. Variable domain in full (rest from reference TRBV18 and TRBJ1-5): NAGVMQNPRHLVRRRGQEARLRCSPMKGHSHVYWYRQLPEEGLKFMVYLQKENIIDESGMPKERFSAEFPKEGPSILRIQQVVRGDSAAYFCASSQNLAGTANQPQHFGDGTRLSIL.

This clonotype occurred a few times. The genes are TRBV12-3 or TRBV12-4 and TRBJ1-2; no definite D call. The CDR3 contains 16 residues. Trimming took 3 bases from V and 1 from J, leaving 15 bases between them. CDR3 nucleotide sequence: TGTGCCAGCAGTTTTCACGGTGGCAGGAGTAACTATGGCTACACCTTC. Residues: CASSFHGGRSNYGYTF.

Comment on this clonotype: With a much larger clone just one base away, this may be a read error. The rearrangement joins TRBV10-3 to TRBJ2-1, with 9 positions matching TRBD1. Germline trimming cut 6 bases from V and 8 bases from J; bases unmatched to any gene: 8. The germline V gene encodes CDR1 ENHRY and CDR2 SYGVKD. CDR3 length: 14 residues. CDR3 loop: CAIRGGTGHYEQFF. CDR3 coding DNA: TGTGCCATCAGGGGGGGGACAGGGCATTATGAGCAGTTCTTC.

The V gene is TRBV20-1, the J gene TRBJ2-2; the D gene is possibly TRBD2 (6 bases). Germline loops: CDR1 DFQATT, CDR2 SNEGSKA (reference sequence). Trimming stripped 0 bases from V and 0 bases from J, with 11 bases between. This CDR3 has 16 residues. This chain's CDR3 is CSARDKGTPNTGELFF. In DNA form, the CDR3 reads TGCAGTGCTAGAGATAAAGGGACTCCGAACACCGGGGAGCTGTTTTTT.

The chain is built from TRBV29-1 and TRBJ2-3; TRBD2 aligns across 8 bases. CDR3 length: 15 residues. The V gene end was trimmed by 6 bases and the J gene end by 3 bases; junction bases not matched to a gene: 11. Germline CDR1 reads SQVTM; CDR2 reads ANQGSEA. The CDR3 nucleotides are TGCAGCGTCGGAGAAGCGGGAGTAGGGACAGATACGCAGTATTTT. It translates to CSVGEAGVGTDTQYF.

In this sample, this clonotype turned up a few times. The CDR3 is CASSYRDHSYNEQFF. CDR3 coding DNA: TGCGCCAGCAGCTACCGGGACCACTCCTACAATGAGCAGTTCTTC. This chain connects TRBV5-1 to TRBJ2-1; D is tentatively TRBD1 or TRBD2 (5 bases each). The CDR3 length is 15 residues. CDR1 and CDR2 (germline): SGHRS, YFSETQ. The V end lost 3 bases, the J end lost 0 bases, and 10 bases lay between the germline ends. Complete variable domain (other parts from reference TRBV5-1 and TRBJ2-1): KAGVTQTPRYLIKTRGQQVTLSCSPISGHRSVSWYQQTPGQGLQFLFEYFSETQRNKGNFPGRFSGRQFSNSRSEMNVSTLELGDSALYLCASSYRDHSYNEQFFGPGTRLTVL.

This clonotype was counted between two and nine times. The rearrangement joins TRBV6-1 to TRBJ1-5; 7 bases agree with TRBD1. The CDR3 extends over 16 amino acids. The V segment lost 9 bases and the J segment 0 bases; nucleotides outside the gene matches: 11. The V gene's germline CDR1 is MNHNS and CDR2 SASEGT. The CDR3 sequence is CARNRQGLYSNQPQHF. For the CDR3, the DNA is TGTGCCAGGAATAGACAGGGCTTGTATAGCAATCAGCCCCAGCATTTT.

This clonotype was observed a handful of times. The V call is TRBV12-3 or TRBV12-4, the J call TRBJ2-5; TRBD1 matches at 9 bases. The V and J ends lost 7 bases and 5 bases, in that order; junction bases with no gene match: 2. The CDR3 runs 12 residues. In DNA, the CDR3 is TGTGCCAGCAAAGACAGGGGGGAGACCCAGTACTTC. This sequence encodes CASKDRGETQYF.

There are a few counts of this clonotype. V gene TRBV2 combines with J gene TRBJ2-3; 9 nucleotides match TRBD2. Trimming at V came to 9 bases and at J to 5 bases, leaving 12 bases not matched to a gene. Germline values: CDR1 SNHLY, CDR2 FYNNEI. CDR3 length equals 15 residues. The CDR3 DNA reads TGTGCCAGTCCTAGCGGGACCCTTTGGGGAGATACGCAGTATTTT. The encoded protein is CASPSGTLWGDTQYF.

The rearrangement links TRBV10-3 to TRBJ2-3; 7 positions match TRBD2. The CDR3 loop spans 14 amino acids. Trimming removed 7 bases from V and 4 bases from J; junction bases left unmatched: 8. CDR1 is ENHRY, CDR2 SYGVKD, per germline. CDR3 nucleotides: TGTGCCATCAACCCTGGCGGGAGCCCAGATACGCAGTATTTT. The encoded protein is CAINPGGSPDTQYF.

V is TRBV21-1 and J is TRBJ2-5; the D call of TRBD1 is as the table states it, not checked on the DNA. TRBV21-1 is flagged as a pseudogene. The CDR3 extends over 14 amino acids. In DNA, the CDR3 is TGTGCCAGCAGCAAAGACGGGACAGGGGAGACCCAGTACTTC. This codes for CASSKDGTGETQYF.

V and J are TRBV27 and TRBJ2-7; TRBD1 is a possible D gene (6 bases). This CDR3 has 15 amino acids. Germline V CDR1 and CDR2: MNHEY, SMNVEV (reference sequence). The V gene lost 4 bases and the J gene lost 4 bases, with 17 bases spanning the gap. CDR3 in amino acids: CASSWGSGTKYEQYF. For the CDR3, the DNA is TGTGCCAGCAGTTGGGGATCCGGGACAAAGTACGAGCAGTACTTC.

The chain couples TRBV7-9 to TRBJ2-1; perhaps D is TRBD1 or TRBD2 (5 bases each). The germline CDR1 and CDR2 sequences are SEHNR and FQNEAQ (reference sequence). CDR3 length equals 13 residues. V lost 5 bases and J lost 8, with 13 bases in between. The CDR3 is CASSTRGSDEQFF. The CDR3 bases are TGTGCCAGCAGCACAAGGGGTAGCGATGAGCAGTTCTTC.

This clonotype was recorded many times. A read error is likely, as this CDR3 ends without the conserved phenylalanine or tryptophan. Because the CDR3's place on the DNA is in doubt, the DNA is left out and the CDR3 is given as listed by TCRdb. This chain joins TRBV4-2 and TRBJ2-1; TRBD2 is the table's D call, not checked against the DNA. Germline V gene sequence: CDR1 LGHNA, CDR2 YNFKEQ. The CDR3 is 13 residues long, counting both termini. The CDR3 spells CASSHKIAGGLVV.

This clonotype showed up just a few times. CDR3 region: CAISGISARSSTDTQYF. The CDR3 DNA is TGTGCCATCAGTGGAATTTCTGCTCGAAGTAGCACAGATACGCAGTATTTT. The chain uses TRBV10-3 and TRBJ2-3, with D unclear. Trimming cost V 4 bases and J 0 bases, with 17 bases left between them. Germline V CDR1 and CDR2: ENHRY, SYGVKD. The CDR3 length is 17 residues.

This clonotype has ten or more counts. The CDR3 loop reads CASSLGLAVSYNEQFF. CDR3 nucleotide sequence: TGTGCCAGCAGCCTAGGACTAGCGGTATCTTACAATGAGCAGTTCTTC. The gene calls are TRBV5-5 and TRBJ2-1; 10 nucleotides agree with TRBD2. The length of the CDR3 is 16 residues. Germline CDR1 SGHKS, CDR2 YYEKEE (reference sequence). The V segment lost 4 bases and the J segment 4 bases; nucleotides outside the gene matches: 8.

This clonotype has at least ten counts. The chain links TRBV6-5 to TRBJ2-4; weak D call: TRBD1 (5 bases). Germline CDR1 MNHEY, CDR2 SVGAGI. V shed 4 bases and J shed 0 bases, with 10 bases lying between them. There are 15 residues in the CDR3. The CDR3 DNA reads as TGTGCCAGCAGTTCGCGACAGCTAGCCAAAAACATTCAGTACTTC. This codes for CASSSRQLAKNIQYF.

This sequence joins TRBV10-2 and TRBJ2-1; D uncertain. The germline V and J ends were trimmed by 7 bases and 7 bases, with 11 bases remaining between them. The CDR3 is made up of 12 amino acids. The germline V gene encodes CDR1 WSHSY and CDR2 SAAADI. As DNA, the CDR3 is TGCGCCAGCAAGCTAGGTTTGAATGAGCAGTTCTTC. Protein: CASKLGLNEQFF.

The chain has TRBV4-1 and TRBJ1-5; no clear D. This CDR3 has 14 residues. V was clipped by 2 bases and J by 0 bases, with 5 bases between them. Germline CDR1 reads MGHRA; CDR2 reads YSYEKL. Written as DNA, the CDR3 is TGCGCCAGCAGCCAACACGGTAGCAATCAGCCCCAGCATTTT. Its translation is CASSQHGSNQPQHF.

The rearrangement uses TRBV12-3 or TRBV12-4 and TRBJ2-3; D call uncertain. Between the trimmed V and J ends, which lost 6 bases and 3 bases, there was a span of 13 bases. The CDR3 length is 14 residues. The DNA of the CDR3 is TGTGCCAGCAGGTCGGACGCCGGGACAGATACGCAGTATTTT. It specifies CASRSDAGTDTQYF.

The V and J genes are TRBV18 and TRBJ2-5; the D gene is possibly TRBD2 (6 bases). Trimming took 4 bases from V and 1 from J, leaving 16 bases between them. The length of the CDR3 is 16 residues. Germline assignment: CDR1 KGHSH and CDR2 LQKENI. The CDR3 DNA reads TGTGCCAGCTCACGAGGACCCCGGGACTTCCAAGAGACCCAGTACTTC. Its translation is CASSRGPRDFQETQYF.